The 28 T cell receptor beta chains below were found in one sample sequenced in a study of blood T cell repertoires in COVID-19. Profiling relied on immunoSEQ multiplex PCR, and the TCRdb table lists in-frame clones only, not all of them. The sample lists more than 250,000 clones; around 87% were seen once. The sequenced sample consisted of PBMCs or T cells enriched from blood (not recorded which). These receptors originate from a woman between 25 and 40 years old who had recovered from COVID-19.

This clone has only one observation. This chain joins TRBV3-1 (or the pseudogene TRBV3-2) and TRBJ2-7, with 7 bases fitting TRBD2. Germline CDR1 and CDR2: LGHDT and YNNKEL (reference sequence). J lost 3 bases, V lost 6 bases, and 8 bases had no gene match. The CDR3 consists of 14 residues. The CDR3: CASRSEGRDYEQYF. The CDR3 DNA reads as TGTGCCAGCAGGTCTGAGGGGAGGGACTACGAGCAGTACTTC.

J is TRBJ2-3 and V is TRBV5-1; 7 bases align to TRBD1. Germline-derived CDR1 and CDR2 are SGHRS and YFSETQ. This CDR3 has 14 residues. V dropped 3 bases and J dropped 1; count of bases not matched to a gene: 2. CDR3 nucleotides: TGCGCCAGCAGCTGGGACAGCCGCACAGATACGCAGTATTTT. It yields the protein CASSWDSRTDTQYF.

The rearrangement links TRBV11-2 to TRBJ2-3; tentatively, D is TRBD2 (6 bases). CDR3 length equals 16 residues. V shed 1 base and J shed 5 bases, with 16 bases lying between them. Germline assignment: CDR1 SGHAT and CDR2 FQNNGV. In nucleotides, the CDR3 is TGTGCCAGCAGCTTAGTAGGCGGGGACTCGGTAGATACGCAGTATTTT. This encodes CASSLVGGDSVDTQYF.

The chain couples TRBV4-1 to TRBJ2-3; 10 positions agree with TRBD2. Germline assignment: CDR1 MGHRA and CDR2 YSYEKL. The CDR3 covers 15 residues. With V trimmed by 5 bases and J by 1 base, 3 bases remained unmatched. The CDR3 is CASSVLAGGTDTQYF. The CDR3 DNA reads as TGCGCCAGCAGCGTTCTAGCGGGGGGCACAGATACGCAGTATTTT.

The rearrangement uses TRBV4-1 and TRBJ2-3; D uncertain. The CDR3 consists of 13 residues. V shed 4 bases and J shed 4 bases, with 9 bases lying between them. In germline, CDR1 is MGHRA, CDR2 YSYEKL. CDR3: CASSLRVADTQYF. For the CDR3, the DNA is TGCGCCAGCAGCCTTCGAGTTGCAGATACGCAGTATTTT.

In DNA form, the CDR3 reads TGTGCCAGCAGCCCCCAGTACGAGCAGTACTTC. It codes for CASSPQYEQYF. This chain links TRBV7-9 with TRBJ2-7; D remains unclear. The CDR3 spans 11 residues. The germline V and J ends were trimmed by 5 bases and 4 bases, with 6 bases remaining between them. Germline lookup yields CDR1 SEHNR and CDR2 FQNEAQ (reference sequence).

The chain uses TRBV3-1 (or the pseudogene TRBV3-2) and TRBJ1-2; D uncertain. The germline V and J ends were trimmed by 4 bases and 3 bases, with 15 bases remaining between them. The germline CDR1 and CDR2 sequences are LGHDT and YNNKEL (reference sequence). The CDR3 loop spans 15 amino acids. In nucleotides, the CDR3 is TGTGCCAGCAGCCCCGCCGAGGGCAGGTACTATGGCTACACCTTC. Protein sequence: CASSPAEGRYYGYTF.

J is TRBJ1-6 and V is TRBV30; perhaps TRBD1 as D (5 bases). This CDR3 contains 16 residues. V gave up 2 bases and J gave up 3 bases, with 14 bases separating them. From germline, CDR1 is GTSNPN and CDR2 SVGIG (reference sequence). CDR3 in amino acids: CAWSYTGSLYNSPLHF. The CDR3 DNA is TGTGCCTGGAGTTACACAGGCTCTCTCTATAATTCACCCCTCCACTTT.

This rearrangement joins TRBV28 to TRBJ2-7; maybe TRBD1 (6 bases). The V gene lost 6 bases and the J gene lost 9 bases, with 15 bases spanning the gap. Germline assignment: CDR1 MDHEN and CDR2 SYDVKM. The CDR3 totals 12 residues. CDR3 sequence: CASRSSRGAQYF. CDR3 DNA sequence: TGTGCCAGCAGATCCTCCAGGGGAGCGCAGTACTTC. Variable domain in full (rest from reference TRBV28 and TRBJ2-7): DVKVTQSSRYLVKRTGEKVFLECVQDMDHENMFWYRQDPGLGLRLIYFSYDVKMKEKGDIPEGYSVSREKKERFSLILESASTNQTSMYLCASRSSRGAQYFGPGTRLTVT.

The chain carries TRBV28 and TRBJ1-6; 7 nucleotides align to TRBD1. The trim removed 6 bases at V and 8 bases at J, leaving 16 bases unmatched. CDR1 is MDHEN, CDR2 SYDVKM, per germline. This CDR3 has 17 amino acids. Written as DNA, the CDR3 is TGTGCCAGCAGAGTACGGTTTTTGCGGGACAGTGATTCACCCCTCCACTTT. Amino acids: CASRVRFLRDSDSPLHF.

The V and J genes are TRBV5-1 and TRBJ2-3; 9 nucleotides line up with TRBD2. From germline, CDR1 is SGHRS and CDR2 YFSETQ. The CDR3 has 15 residues. V gave up 5 bases and J gave up 1 base; unmatched junction bases: 5. In DNA, the CDR3 is TGCGCCAGCAGTTGGCGCGGGGGGGGCACAGATACGCAGTATTTT. It translates to CASSWRGGGTDTQYF.

This clone was found a few times. This sequence joins TRBV24-1 and TRBJ1-2; TRBD1 might be the D (5 bases). V shed 4 bases and J shed 7 bases, with 21 bases lying between them. Germline V gene sequence: CDR1 KGHDR, CDR2 SFDVKD. The CDR3 is 16 amino acids. CDR3 loop: CATSDPSSGERGGYTF. The CDR3 DNA reads as TGTGCCACCAGTGACCCCTCCTCGGGGGAACGGGGTGGCTACACCTTC.

About this clone itself: The same CDR3 arises from other DNA sequences in this sample as well. The gene calls are TRBV24-1 and TRBJ1-2, with 9 bases lining up with TRBD1. In germline, CDR1 is KGHDR, CDR2 SFDVKD. The CDR3 consists of 13 residues. V trimming: 2 bases; J trimming: 6 bases; junction bases outside the gene matches: 0. The CDR3 bases are TGTGCCACCAGTGATTGGACAGGGGATGGCTACACCTTC. This translates into CATSDWTGDGYTF.

The rearrangement links TRBV14 to TRBJ2-7, with a weak D call TRBD1 (5 bases). In germline, CDR1 is SGHDN, CDR2 FVKESK. This CDR3 is 20 amino acids long. The germline V and J ends were trimmed by 2 bases and 5 bases, with 31 bases remaining between them. In DNA, the CDR3 is TGTGCCAGCAGCCAACATCTGGGGCCCCTTTTGGGTAAGTATACGAACGAGCAGTACTTC. Translating gives CASSQHLGPLLGKYTNEQYF.

The table lists this clone with a count of one. The rearrangement uses TRBV5-4 and TRBJ2-1; maybe TRBD1 (5 bases). Germline V gene data show CDR1 as SGHNT and CDR2 as YYREEE (reference sequence). The CDR3 consists of 17 residues. V was pared by 2 bases and J by 5 bases, with 20 bases between. In DNA form, the CDR3 reads TGTGCCAGCAGCTTTACCCTTCTGGGGCACCCCGACAATGAGCAGTTCTTC. Translating it yields CASSFTLLGHPDNEQFF. Filled out from reference TRBV5-4 and TRBJ2-1, the complete variable domain reads ETGVTQSPTHLIKTRGQQVTLRCSSQSGHNTVSWYQQALGQGPQFIFQYYREEENGRGNFPPRFSGLQFPNYSSELNVNALELDDSALYLCASSFTLLGHPDNEQFFGPGTRLTVL.

A remark on this clone: One end of the junction does not line up with germline, which may come from a read error. This chain joins TRBV6-7 and TRBJ1-1; D is ambiguous. TRBV6-7 counts as an open reading frame of uncertain function. CDR3 length: 13 amino acids. The CDR3 DNA sequence: TGTGCCAGCAGTCCTACCGTGAACCCTGAAGCTTTCTTT. Protein product: CASSPTVNPEAFF.

V is TRBV3-1 (or the pseudogene TRBV3-2) and J is TRBJ1-1; D possibly corresponds to TRBD1 (5 bases). The CDR3 has 17 residues. From germline, CDR1 is LGHDT and CDR2 YNNKEL (reference sequence). Trimming stripped 0 bases from V and 3 bases from J, with 17 bases between. The CDR3 sequence: CASSQDRGWGGDTEAFF. The DNA of the CDR3 is TGTGCCAGCAGCCAAGATCGGGGGTGGGGAGGGGACACTGAAGCTTTCTTT.

In its sample, this clone was seen once. The rearrangement uses TRBV7-3 and TRBJ2-2; 10 nucleotides align to TRBD2. The trim removed 1 base at V and 5 bases at J, leaving 13 bases unmatched. The CDR3 length is 19 residues. Germline CDR1 SGHTA, CDR2 FQGTGA. CDR3 coding DNA: TGTGCCAGCAGCTTAATAGGTCTAGCGGGAGACTACCTTACCGGGGAGCTGTTTTTT. Translation: CASSLIGLAGDYLTGELFF.

This clone was counted a few times. V usage is TRBV11-2 and J usage is TRBJ1-1; D unresolved. The germline V and J ends were trimmed by 1 base and 6 bases, with 12 bases remaining between them. Per the germline V gene, CDR1 is SGHAT and CDR2 is FQNNGV. This CDR3 spans 14 amino acids. The CDR3 loop is CASSLGSGFAEAFF. The DNA of the CDR3 is TGTGCCAGCAGCTTAGGCTCGGGGTTCGCTGAAGCTTTCTTT.

This chain joins TRBV28 and TRBJ2-7; 15 bases map to TRBD2. V dropped 4 bases and J dropped 4; count of bases not matched to a gene: 11. The germline V gene has CDR1 MDHEN and CDR2 SYDVKM. The CDR3 contains 18 residues. CDR3 in DNA: TGTGCCAGCAGTTCCTCCGGGACTAGCGGGGGGTTTAGTTACGAGCAGTACTTC. Amino acids: CASSSSGTSGGFSYEQYF. Using reference TRBV28 and TRBJ2-7 for the parts outside the CDR3, the full variable domain is DVKVTQSSRYLVKRTGEKVFLECVQDMDHENMFWYRQDPGLGLRLIYFSYDVKMKEKGDIPEGYSVSREKKERFSLILESASTNQTSMYLCASSSSGTSGGFSYEQYFGPGTRLTVT.

The chain joins TRBV7-8 to TRBJ2-3; 8 nucleotides match TRBD1. This CDR3 contains 16 residues. Germline CDR1 SGHVS, CDR2 FQNEAQ. J was trimmed by 2 bases and V by 5 bases; bases with no gene match: 9. Written as DNA, the CDR3 is TGTGCCAGCAGCCCCCGGACAGGGACCCTCACAGATACGCAGTATTTT. Its translation: CASSPRTGTLTDTQYF.

The chain uses TRBV4-1 and TRBJ1-1; TRBD1 matches at 8 bases. The ends lost 0 bases at V and 8 bases at J; junction bases unmatched: 5. The length of the CDR3 is 14 residues. CDR1 is MGHRA and CDR2 is YSYEKL in the germline V gene. The CDR3 here is CASSQDKGQAEAFF. Here the CDR3 DNA reads TGCGCCAGCAGCCAAGATAAGGGACAGGCCGAAGCTTTCTTT.

The chain is built from TRBV12-5 and TRBJ1-3, with D hard to call. V was pared by 5 bases and J by 10 bases, with 12 bases between. Germline V gene sequence: CDR1 LGHNT, CDR2 FRNRAP. The CDR3 is made up of 12 amino acids. In nucleotides, the CDR3 is TGTGCTAGTGGTCCCTCGACACGAACCATATATTTT. This gives the protein CASGPSTRTIYF. Complete variable domain (other parts from reference TRBV12-5 and TRBJ1-3): DARVTQTPRHKVTEMGQEVTMRCQPILGHNTVFWYRQTMMQGLELLAYFRNRAPLDDSGMPKDRFSAEMPDATLATLKIQPSEPRDSAVYFCASGPSTRTIYFGEGSWLTVV.

This rearrangement joins TRBV29-1 to TRBJ1-1; perhaps TRBD1 as D (6 bases). This CDR3 comprises 16 residues. V shed 6 bases and J shed 3 bases, with 23 bases lying between them. CDR1 and CDR2 (germline): SQVTM, ANQGSEA. CDR3 DNA sequence: TGCAGCGTCCCCTCCGGGCAGGGGATCAGGGACACTGAAGCTTTCTTT. Translating gives CSVPSGQGIRDTEAFF.

This rearrangement joins TRBV4-3 to TRBJ2-3; 7 bases match TRBD1. Germline V gene sequence: CDR1 LGHNA, CDR2 YSLEER. The CDR3 spans 17 residues. J lost 2 bases, V lost 0 bases, and 8 bases had no gene match. DNA for the CDR3: TGCGCCAGCAGCCAAGACCCCCGGGACAGCTACACAGATACGCAGTATTTT. This gives the protein CASSQDPRDSYTDTQYF.

This clone was observed once. The chain is built from TRBV4-1 and TRBJ1-1; 8 nucleotides match TRBD1. In germline, CDR1 is MGHRA, CDR2 YSYEKL. The CDR3 has 14 amino acids. With 1 base clipped from V and 10 bases from J, the junction kept 8 bases outside the gene matches. The CDR3 nucleotides are TGCGCCAGCAGCCAAGGGGAAGGGGGACAGGCAGCTTTCTTT. It codes for CASSQGEGGQAAFF.

This clone was observed once. The chain has TRBV15 and TRBJ2-2; TRBD1 aligns across 8 bases. This CDR3 has 16 amino acids. Looked up from germline, CDR1 is LNHNV and CDR2 is YYDKDF (reference sequence). V gave up 0 bases and J gave up 6 bases; unmatched junction bases: 6. The CDR3 sequence is CATSREIDRGAGELFF. CDR3 DNA sequence: TGTGCCACCAGCAGAGAGATCGACAGGGGAGCCGGGGAGCTGTTTTTT.

The chain recombines TRBV28 with TRBJ1-1; D uncertain. CDR1 and CDR2 from the germline V gene are MDHEN and SYDVKM. The CDR3 runs 13 residues. Between the trimmed V and J ends, which lost 5 bases and 4 bases, there was a span of 11 bases. DNA for the CDR3: TGTGCCAGCAGTCCTTCGGGTTTCACTGAAGCTTTCTTT. This sequence encodes CASSPSGFTEAFF. Full variable domain (remainder filled in from reference TRBV28 and TRBJ1-1): DVKVTQSSRYLVKRTGEKVFLECVQDMDHENMFWYRQDPGLGLRLIYFSYDVKMKEKGDIPEGYSVSREKKERFSLILESASTNQTSMYLCASSPSGFTEAFFGQGTRLTVV.